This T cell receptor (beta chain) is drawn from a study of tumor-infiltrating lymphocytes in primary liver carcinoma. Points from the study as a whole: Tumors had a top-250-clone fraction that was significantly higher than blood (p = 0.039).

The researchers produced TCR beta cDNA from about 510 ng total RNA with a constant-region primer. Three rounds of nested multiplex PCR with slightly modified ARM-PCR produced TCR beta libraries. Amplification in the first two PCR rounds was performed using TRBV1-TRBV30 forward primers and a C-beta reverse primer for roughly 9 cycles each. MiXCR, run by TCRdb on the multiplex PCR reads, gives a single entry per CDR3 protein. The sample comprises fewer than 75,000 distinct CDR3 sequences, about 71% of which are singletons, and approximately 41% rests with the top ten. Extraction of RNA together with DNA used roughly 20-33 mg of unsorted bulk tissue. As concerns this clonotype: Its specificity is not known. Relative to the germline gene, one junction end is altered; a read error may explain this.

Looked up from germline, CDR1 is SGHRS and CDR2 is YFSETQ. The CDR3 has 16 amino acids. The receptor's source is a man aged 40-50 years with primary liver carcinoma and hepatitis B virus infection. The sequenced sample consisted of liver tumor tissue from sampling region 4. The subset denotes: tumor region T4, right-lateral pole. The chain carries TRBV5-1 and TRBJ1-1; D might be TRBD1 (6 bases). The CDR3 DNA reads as TGCGCCAGCAGCTTGGCTTCCCAAGGGGGAAGCGCTGAGGCTTTCTTT. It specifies CASSLASQGGSAEAFF. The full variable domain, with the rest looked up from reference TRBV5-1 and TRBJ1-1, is KAGVTQTPRYLIKTRGQQVTLSCSPISGHRSVSWYQQTPGQGLQFLFEYFSETQRNKGNFPGRFSGRQFSNSRSEMNVSTLELGDSALYLCASSLASQGGSAEAFFGQGTRLTVV.